This T cell receptor (beta chain) was identified during a study of T cell repertoires in cytomegalovirus infection. Study information: Shared public TCR beta signatures pointed to both CMV infection and a matching HLA type. Broader study findings: Cumulated frequencies of public TCR beta families served to identify carriers of CMV plus the relevant HLA.

MiXCR was run by TCRdb on the reads, yielding one entry per CDR3 protein. This table holds some 920,000 distinct CDR3 sequences, around a third found once. This clonotype was detected many times. Its antigen is not known. This receptor was obtained from a human donor in good health (CMV status not recorded). Some clones in this sample may be carry-over from other donors' samples. Sequencing used cultured CD8+ T cells from PBMCs, obtained from culture after CMV antigen stimulation.

The CDR3 DNA reads as TGTGCCAGCACCGGCGACGAGCAGTACTTC. Its translation is CASTGDEQYF. The chain joins TRBV2 to TRBJ2-7; D gene unclear. With 7 bases removed from V and 5 bases from J, the gap between germline ends came to 6 bases. The CDR3 has 10 residues. Germline V gives CDR1 SNHLY, CDR2 FYNNEI.